The T cell receptor beta chain under discussion was sequenced for a study of blood T cell repertoires in COVID-19. Assay: immunoSEQ multiplex PCR; the TCRdb copy retains only in-frame clones and omits some. The sample includes approximately 140,000 clones, less than 85% of them seen just once. V was shortened by 3 bases and J by 0 bases, with 7 bases between the two germline ends. Germline loops: CDR1 GTSNPN, CDR2 SVGIG (reference sequence). The CDR3 contains 13 residues. The chain links TRBV30 to TRBJ2-3; the D gene is possibly TRBD2 (6 bases). The specimen was peripheral blood. The TCR was taken from a woman aged 80 or over in a cohort sampled during active or convalescent COVID-19. The CDR3 DNA sequence: TGTGCCTGGAGGGGGACTAGCACAGATACGCAGTATTTT. It encodes CAWRGTSTDTQYF.